A selection of T cell receptor beta chains follows, all from one sample in a study of blood T cell repertoires in COVID-19. Clones were sequenced by immunoSEQ multiplex PCR, and TCRdb holds only the in-frame ones, with some missing. The profile shows 100,000 to 110,000 clones, about 88% of them singletons. Sequences were obtained from peripheral blood. The receptors come from a man under 40 in a cohort sampled during active COVID-19. The CDR3 runs from the conserved cysteine through the conserved F or W. The order of the fields is V gene, D gene, CDR3 protein. A D gene is named only where the DNA matches it firmly.

v_call: TRBV7-9
d_call: .
cdr3_aa: CASNGLGGNEQFF

v_call: TRBV30
d_call: .
cdr3_aa: CAWSTVTDTQYF

v_call: TRBV5-1
d_call: TRBD1
cdr3_aa: CASSRQGSLSTDTQYF

v_call: TRBV4-3
d_call: .
cdr3_aa: CASSQVGGGLYGYTF

v_call: TRBV7-6
d_call: .
cdr3_aa: CASSSGQANTEAFF

v_call: TRBV7-3
d_call: TRBD2
cdr3_aa: CASSVTSGGLETQYF

v_call: TRBV9
d_call: TRBD2
cdr3_aa: CASSPGTSGGYEQYF

v_call: TRBV5-1
d_call: .
cdr3_aa: CASSLLSTGTYTSGANVLTF

v_call: TRBV5-1
d_call: TRBD1
cdr3_aa: CASSSGQGINGYTF

v_call: TRBV7-9
d_call: TRBD1
cdr3_aa: CASSPTQGAFHF

v_call: TRBV30
d_call: TRBD1
cdr3_aa: CAWSVWAGGILEQYF

v_call: TRBV6-5
d_call: .
cdr3_aa: CASSQQGLGENEQFF

v_call: TRBV7-9
d_call: .
cdr3_aa: CASRRGTEAFF

v_call: TRBV10-3
d_call: .
cdr3_aa: CAISYSGNTIYF

v_call: TRBV5-1
d_call: TRBD1
cdr3_aa: CASSLGDRVEQPQHF

v_call: TRBV24-1
d_call: TRBD1
cdr3_aa: CATSDLFGTGPYQATNEKLFF

v_call: TRBV5-4
d_call: TRBD2
cdr3_aa: CASSLKLAGDPSTDTQYF

v_call: TRBV2
d_call: .
cdr3_aa: CASSERQRAFF

v_call: TRBV11-2
d_call: .
cdr3_aa: CASSFNGYGYTF

v_call: TRBV5-1
d_call: TRBD2
cdr3_aa: CASTPGLGVKSGGNEQFF

v_call: TRBV7-2
d_call: TRBD1
cdr3_aa: CASSLDRGTHQPQHF

v_call: TRBV7-7
d_call: TRBD2
cdr3_aa: CASTETSGLRQETQYF

v_call: TRBV10-3
d_call: .
cdr3_aa: CAISSPETNYEQYF

v_call: TRBV28
d_call: .
cdr3_aa: CASSPDRPNYGYTF

v_call: TRBV11-2
d_call: .
cdr3_aa: CASSLQGYEQYF

v_call: TRBV6-5
d_call: TRBD1
cdr3_aa: CASTAGGSYNEQFF

v_call: TRBV5-1
d_call: .
cdr3_aa: CASSLEGGREAFF

v_call: TRBV7-9
d_call: TRBD2
cdr3_aa: CASSFRRGSTDTQYF

v_call: TRBV5-1
d_call: .
cdr3_aa: CASSLSQGPLHF

v_call: TRBV15
d_call: .
cdr3_aa: CATSRGQHNQPQHF

v_call: TRBV7-2
d_call: .
cdr3_aa: CASSLWRDSNQPQHF

v_call: TRBV7-2
d_call: .
cdr3_aa: CASSLRDGYEQYF

v_call: TRBV27
d_call: TRBD1
cdr3_aa: CASRLGDRGSTDTQYF

v_call: TRBV4-2
d_call: .
cdr3_aa: CASSQDRGATNEKLFF

v_call: TRBV13
d_call: TRBD1
cdr3_aa: CASSLATGAGTDTQYF

v_call: TRBV14
d_call: .
cdr3_aa: CASSQDPGDSYNEQFF

v_call: TRBV6-5
d_call: TRBD1
cdr3_aa: CASGRQGPGTEAFF

v_call: TRBV28
d_call: TRBD2
cdr3_aa: CASSFFGGAGGEQFF

v_call: TRBV7-9
d_call: .
cdr3_aa: CASSLRGRGWAYEQYF

v_call: TRBV13
d_call: .
cdr3_aa: CASSSIRGAYTGELFF

v_call: TRBV5-1
d_call: TRBD2
cdr3_aa: CASKTGLGAQETQYF

v_call: TRBV5-6
d_call: TRBD1
cdr3_aa: CASSAVDRNVATDTQYF

v_call: TRBV19
d_call: .
cdr3_aa: CASSPGHFQPQHF

v_call: TRBV18
d_call: .
cdr3_aa: CASSPLGGADTGELFF

v_call: TRBV19
d_call: TRBD1
cdr3_aa: CASSSLRGQRTEAFF

v_call: TRBV6-5
d_call: .
cdr3_aa: CASGREQSSAYEQYF

v_call: TRBV24-1
d_call: .
cdr3_aa: CATSDPRRESPDTQYF

v_call: TRBV27
d_call: .
cdr3_aa: CASRLLGEAPQHF

v_call: TRBV14
d_call: TRBD2
cdr3_aa: CASSPPTFTSGLGGTQYF

v_call: TRBV6-1
d_call: .
cdr3_aa: CASSEETRQETQYF

v_call: TRBV27
d_call: TRBD2
cdr3_aa: CASSGAGGINTDTQYF

v_call: TRBV6-2/TRBV6-3
d_call: .
cdr3_aa: CASSPLVTSGANVLTF

v_call: TRBV27
d_call: .
cdr3_aa: CASSPTVEYEQYF

v_call: TRBV5-4
d_call: .
cdr3_aa: CASSLVETGQETQYF